The T cell receptor beta chain described here comes from a study of T cells in Graves' hyperthyroidism and ophthalmopathy (dated by TCRdb to about 2019). Study-level background: Peripheral blood samples were taken at the time of initial diagnosis, prior to any treatment. Prospective prediction of ophthalmopathy was tested in an independent validation cohort of fewer than 20 hyperthyroidism patients and 17 patients who later progressed to ophthalmopathy. A discovery cohort of about a hundred patients, about 40 with Graves' ophthalmopathy and about 58 with stable Graves' hyperthyroidism, was used to find distinguishing TCR V-J signatures. In addition, the study compared T-cell repertoires in thyroid tissue and in blood from six Graves' hyperthyroidism patients. Once sampling was done, hyperthyroidism patients were given methimazole at a starting dose of 30 mg daily, whereas ophthalmopathy patients were given high-dose intravenous methylprednisolone. The 100 discovery patients were divided at random into training and test sets in a 7:3 ratio. The paper describes TCR Vbeta CDR3 sequencing of roughly 130 peripheral blood samples, made up of 43 ophthalmopathy patients, roughly 80 hyperthyroidism patients and roughly 17 progressor patients.

This clonotype has at least ten counts. Which antigen it targets is not known. This may be a read error: a much more frequent sequence differs by one nucleotide. The CDR3 goes from the cysteine to the phenylalanine over 14 residues. Only CDR3 DNA remains: 42 bases, in frame from the first base. The germline V gene provides CDR1 SGDLS and CDR2 YYNGEE. Cut back by 4 bases and 0 bases, the V and J ends lie 10 bases apart. Amplification of TCR beta CDR3 regions was carried out from RNA transcripts. For the first round of RT-PCR on the TCR CDR3, the HTBI primer set was used together with the Qiagen OneStep RT-PCR kit. Libraries were constructed in a second round of multiplex PCR, after which size selection and purification were performed. Libraries were sequenced paired-end with 100 bp reads on an Illumina HiSeq2000. The authors processed their data as follows. SOAPnuke was used to process the raw data, with reads discarded if the reads contained adapters or uncalled bases, had a mean Phred below 15, or lacked an exact constant-primer or identifier match. High-quality paired reads were merged with COPE v1.2.5, and unique nucleotide sequences were defined as clonotypes. Clonotypes were aligned to IMGT TRBV, TRBD and TRBJ reference segments using MiTCR v1.1. The analysis was restricted to V-J combinations with a frequency above 0.0001, which together covered roughly 99% of the repertoires. A TCS score was defined as the ratio of F50 (clonal expansion) to E x V (chaos), with BLOSUM62-based TCRdist applied between CDR3 peptides within each V-J. Welch's t-statistics and random forest reduced approximately 520 V-J features to roughly 13, which were used in a naive Bayes classifier (R e1071). Using fastp trimming at Q25 and MiXCR clonotype assembly, TCRdb reanalyzed the public sequencing data and kept in-frame beta chains. Each record represents a unique CDR3 protein, reported with the most common genes and DNA among its rows. TCRdb's processing, not the authors', yielded these V and J calls. In this sample the table shows around 420,000 distinct CDR3 sequences, more than 15% of which occur a single time. Roughly an eighth of the sample goes to the ten largest clones.

The paper's findings and limits, for the study overall: Most expanded thyroid clonotypes (frequency above 0.001) were also detected in blood, a finding suggesting that blood repertoires may reflect thyroid immune responses. A model built on a 13 V-J signature distinguished ophthalmopathy from stable hyperthyroidism, reaching roughly 88% sensitivity and around 81% specificity in cross-validation and 80%/75% in testing. Sample size was not statistically predetermined, and blinding of investigators to group allocation was not performed. In validation, progression to ophthalmopathy was predicted by the model with around 71% sensitivity and approximately 78% specificity, a median of roughly 6.4 months before onset.

Stable Graves' hyperthyroidism was defined as the absence of progression to ophthalmopathy over 18 months of follow-up. Hyperthyroidism patients were newly diagnosed, had a disease duration of under 2 months, and were aged 18 to 65 years. Patients with uncontrolled infections, other autoimmune diseases, pregnancy or lactation were excluded. Clinical symptoms, serum thyroxine and TRAb, thyroid ultrasound, and orbital computed tomography formed the basis for the diagnoses. Ficoll-Paque density gradient centrifugation was used to isolate PBMCs from 10 ml of fresh peripheral blood. Total RNA was extracted using Trizol reagent, and RNA quality was assessed on an Agilent 2100 Bioanalyzer.

This sequence originates from a woman aged 18-29 years with Graves' hyperthyroidism. The receptor chain draws on TRBV9 and TRBJ1-1; a confident D gene designation cannot be given. Sequences were obtained from blood. The CDR3 reads CASSPRTVNTEAFF. The DNA sequence follows: TGTGCCAGCAGCCCCCGGACGGTGAACACTGAAGCTTTCTTT. With all but the CDR3 taken from the reference TRBV9 and TRBJ1-1 genes, the full variable domain is: DSGVTQTPKHLITATGQRVTLRCSPRSGDLSVYWYQQSLDQGLQFLIQYYNGEERAKGNILERFSAQQFPDLHSELNLSSLELGDSALYFCASSPRTVNTEAFFGQGTRLTVV.